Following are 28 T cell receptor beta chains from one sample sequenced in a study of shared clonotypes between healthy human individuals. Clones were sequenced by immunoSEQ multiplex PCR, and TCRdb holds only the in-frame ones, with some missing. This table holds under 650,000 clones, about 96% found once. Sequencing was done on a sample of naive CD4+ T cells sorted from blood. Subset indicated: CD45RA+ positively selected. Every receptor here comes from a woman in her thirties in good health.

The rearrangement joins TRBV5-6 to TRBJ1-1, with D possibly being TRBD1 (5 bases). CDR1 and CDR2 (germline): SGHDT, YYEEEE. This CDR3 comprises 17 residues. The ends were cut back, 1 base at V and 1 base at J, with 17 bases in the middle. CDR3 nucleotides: TGTGCCAGCAGCTTGTGGGGCCTCGCCAGTAAGAACACTGAAGCTTTCTTT. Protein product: CASSLWGLASKNTEAFF. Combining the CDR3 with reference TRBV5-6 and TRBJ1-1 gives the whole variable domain DAGVTQSPTHLIKTRGQQVTLRCSPKSGHDTVSWYQQALGQGPQFIFQYYEEEERQRGNFPDRFSGHQFPNYSSELNVNALLLGDSALYLCASSLWGLASKNTEAFFGQGTRLTVV.

The CDR3 loop reads CAWLKGGTGGGKLFF. The CDR3 nucleotides read TGTGCTTGGTTGAAAGGAGGGACAGGGGGCGGAAAACTGTTTTTT. J is TRBJ1-4 and V is TRBV19; 12 bases are shared with TRBD1. Germline values: CDR1 LNHDA, CDR2 SQIVND (reference sequence). This CDR3 region has 15 residues.

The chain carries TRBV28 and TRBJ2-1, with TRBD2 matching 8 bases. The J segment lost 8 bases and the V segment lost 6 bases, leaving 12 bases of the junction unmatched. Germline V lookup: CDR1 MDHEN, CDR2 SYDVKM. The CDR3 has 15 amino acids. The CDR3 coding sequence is TGTGCCAGCAGCCGTGCGAGCGGGAGTATGTATGAGCAGTTCTTC. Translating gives CASSRASGSMYEQFF. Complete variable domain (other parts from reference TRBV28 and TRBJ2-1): DVKVTQSSRYLVKRTGEKVFLECVQDMDHENMFWYRQDPGLGLRLIYFSYDVKMKEKGDIPEGYSVSREKKERFSLILESASTNQTSMYLCASSRASGSMYEQFFGPGTRLTVL.

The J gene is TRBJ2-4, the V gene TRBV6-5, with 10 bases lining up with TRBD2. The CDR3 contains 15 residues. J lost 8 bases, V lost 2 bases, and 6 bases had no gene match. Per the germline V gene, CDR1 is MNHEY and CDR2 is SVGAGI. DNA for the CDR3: TGTGCCAGCAGTTACGGTCTAGCGGGAGCGCACATTCAGTACTTC. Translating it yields CASSYGLAGAHIQYF.

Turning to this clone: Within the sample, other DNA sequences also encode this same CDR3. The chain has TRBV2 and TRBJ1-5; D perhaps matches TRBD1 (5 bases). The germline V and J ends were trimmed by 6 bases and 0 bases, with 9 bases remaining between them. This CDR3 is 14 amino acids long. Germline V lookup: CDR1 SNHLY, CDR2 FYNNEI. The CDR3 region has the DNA TGTGCCAGCAGCGGGGCCATTAGCAATCAGCCCCAGCATTTT. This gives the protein CASSGAISNQPQHF.

The CDR3 reads CASSTRLAGVGTSYEQYF. CDR3 nucleotide sequence: TGTGCCAGTAGTACCCGACTAGCGGGAGTTGGAACCTCCTACGAGCAGTACTTC. The rearrangement links TRBV19 to TRBJ2-7; 12 positions agree with TRBD2. V gave up 4 bases and J gave up 0 bases; unmatched junction bases: 10. The germline gives CDR1 LNHDA, CDR2 SQIVND (reference sequence). CDR3 length: 18 residues.

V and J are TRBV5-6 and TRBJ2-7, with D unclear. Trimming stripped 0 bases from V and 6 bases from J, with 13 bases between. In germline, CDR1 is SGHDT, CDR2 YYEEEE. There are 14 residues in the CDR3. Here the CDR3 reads CASSLEATSLEQYF. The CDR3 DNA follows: TGTGCCAGCAGCTTGGAGGCTACCTCACTCGAGCAGTACTTC.

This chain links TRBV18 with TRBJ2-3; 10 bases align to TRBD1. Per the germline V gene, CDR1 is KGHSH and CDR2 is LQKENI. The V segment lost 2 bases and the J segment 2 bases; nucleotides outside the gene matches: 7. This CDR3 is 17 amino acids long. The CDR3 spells CASSPNRQGAFTDTQYF. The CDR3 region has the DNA TGTGCCAGCTCACCAAATCGACAGGGGGCCTTCACAGATACGCAGTATTTT.

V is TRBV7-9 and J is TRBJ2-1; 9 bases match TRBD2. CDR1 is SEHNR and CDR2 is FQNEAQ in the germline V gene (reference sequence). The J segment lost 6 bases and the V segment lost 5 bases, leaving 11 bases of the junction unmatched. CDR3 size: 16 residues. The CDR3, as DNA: TGTGCCAGCAGCCTACAACTAGCGGGTAGTATCAATGAGCAGTTCTTC. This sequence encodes CASSLQLAGSINEQFF.

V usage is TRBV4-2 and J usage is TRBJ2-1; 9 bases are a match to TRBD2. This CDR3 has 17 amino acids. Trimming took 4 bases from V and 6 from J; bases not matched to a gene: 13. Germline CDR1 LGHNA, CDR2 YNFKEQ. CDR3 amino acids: CASSRSSRGLAGNEQFF. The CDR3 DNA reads TGTGCCAGCAGCCGATCCTCTCGGGGACTAGCAGGCAATGAGCAGTTCTTC.

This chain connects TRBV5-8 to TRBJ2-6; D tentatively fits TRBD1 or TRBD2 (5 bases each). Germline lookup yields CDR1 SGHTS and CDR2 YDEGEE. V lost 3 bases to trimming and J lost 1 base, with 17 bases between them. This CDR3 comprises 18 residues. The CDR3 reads CASSWMRVGPSGANVLTF. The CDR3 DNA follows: TGTGCCAGCAGCTGGATGAGGGTGGGGCCTTCTGGGGCCAACGTCCTGACTTTC.

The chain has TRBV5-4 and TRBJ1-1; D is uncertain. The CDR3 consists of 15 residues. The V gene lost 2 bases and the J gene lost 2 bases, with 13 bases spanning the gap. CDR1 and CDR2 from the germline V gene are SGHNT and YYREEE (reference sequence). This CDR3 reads CASSLVQGKNTEAFF. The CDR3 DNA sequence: TGTGCCAGCAGCTTAGTACAAGGGAAAAACACTGAAGCTTTCTTT.

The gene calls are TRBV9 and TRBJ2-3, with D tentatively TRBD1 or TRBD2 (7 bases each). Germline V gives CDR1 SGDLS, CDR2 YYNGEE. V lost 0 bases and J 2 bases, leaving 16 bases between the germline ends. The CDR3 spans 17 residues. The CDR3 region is CASSVGSGRGPTDTQYF. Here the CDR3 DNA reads TGTGCCAGCAGCGTAGGATCGGGGAGGGGGCCCACAGATACGCAGTATTTT.

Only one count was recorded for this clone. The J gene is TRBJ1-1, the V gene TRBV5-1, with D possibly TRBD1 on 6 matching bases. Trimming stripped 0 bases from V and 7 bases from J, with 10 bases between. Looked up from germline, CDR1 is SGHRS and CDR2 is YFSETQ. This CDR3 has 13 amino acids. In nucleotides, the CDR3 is TGCGCCAGCAGCTTGGGTCTGGACAGTGAAGCTTTCTTT. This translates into CASSLGLDSEAFF. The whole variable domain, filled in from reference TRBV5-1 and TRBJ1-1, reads KAGVTQTPRYLIKTRGQQVTLSCSPISGHRSVSWYQQTPGQGLQFLFEYFSETQRNKGNFPGRFSGRQFSNSRSEMNVSTLELGDSALYLCASSLGLDSEAFFGQGTRLTVV.

CDR3 DNA: TGCGCCAGCAGCCAAGTGCCTGGGGCGTCGGACACTGAAGCTTTCTTT. This codes for CASSQVPGASDTEAFF. The V call is TRBV4-1, the J call TRBJ1-1, with a possible D match to TRBD1 (5 bases). The CDR3 is 16 amino acids. Trimming cost V 1 base and J 3 bases, with 15 bases left between them. CDR1 MGHRA and CDR2 YSYEKL come from the germline V gene.

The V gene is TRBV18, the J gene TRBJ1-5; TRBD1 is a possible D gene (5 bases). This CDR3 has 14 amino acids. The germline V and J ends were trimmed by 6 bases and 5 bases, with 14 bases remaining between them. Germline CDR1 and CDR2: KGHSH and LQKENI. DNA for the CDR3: TGTGCCAGCTCCCCCACGAGGGGAGATCAGCCCCAGCATTTT. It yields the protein CASSPTRGDQPQHF.

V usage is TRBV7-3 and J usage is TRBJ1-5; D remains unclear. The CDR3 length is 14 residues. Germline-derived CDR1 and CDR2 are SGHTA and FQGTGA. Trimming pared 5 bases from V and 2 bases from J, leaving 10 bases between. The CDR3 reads CASSKGEGNQPQHF. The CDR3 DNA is TGTGCCAGCAGCAAGGGCGAAGGCAATCAGCCCCAGCATTTT.

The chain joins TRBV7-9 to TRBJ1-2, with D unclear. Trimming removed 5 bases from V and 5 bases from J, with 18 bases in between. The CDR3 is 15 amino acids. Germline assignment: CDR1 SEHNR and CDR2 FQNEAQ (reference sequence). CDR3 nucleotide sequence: TGTGCCAGCAGCCCGCCAGCGGTATTTCGATATGGCTACACCTTC. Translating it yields CASSPPAVFRYGYTF.

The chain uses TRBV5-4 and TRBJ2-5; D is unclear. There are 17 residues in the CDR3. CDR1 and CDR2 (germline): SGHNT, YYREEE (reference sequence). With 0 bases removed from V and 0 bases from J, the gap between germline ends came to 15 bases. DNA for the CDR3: TGTGCCAGCAGCTTGGCCGCGGCAACAGACTACCAAGAGACCCAGTACTTC. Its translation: CASSLAAATDYQETQYF.

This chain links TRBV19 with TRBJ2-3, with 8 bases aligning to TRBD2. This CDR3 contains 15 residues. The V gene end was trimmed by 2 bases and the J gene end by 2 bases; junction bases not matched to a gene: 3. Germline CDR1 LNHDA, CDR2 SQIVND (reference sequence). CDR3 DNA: TGTGCCAGTAGTATACCCGGGAGGGTCACAGATACGCAGTATTTT. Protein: CASSIPGRVTDTQYF.

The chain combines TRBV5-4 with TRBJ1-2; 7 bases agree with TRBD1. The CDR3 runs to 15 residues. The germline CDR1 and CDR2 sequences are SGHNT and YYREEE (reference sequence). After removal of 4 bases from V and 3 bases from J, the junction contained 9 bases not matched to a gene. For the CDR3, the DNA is TGTGCCAGCAGCACCCCGACAGGGCCTGACTATGGCTACACCTTC. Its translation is CASSTPTGPDYGYTF.

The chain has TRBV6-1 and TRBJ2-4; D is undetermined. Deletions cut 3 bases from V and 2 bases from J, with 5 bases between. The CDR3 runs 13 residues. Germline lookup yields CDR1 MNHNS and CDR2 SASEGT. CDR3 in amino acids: CASSEVPKNIQYF. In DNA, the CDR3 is TGTGCCAGCAGTGAGGTACCCAAAAACATTCAGTACTTC.

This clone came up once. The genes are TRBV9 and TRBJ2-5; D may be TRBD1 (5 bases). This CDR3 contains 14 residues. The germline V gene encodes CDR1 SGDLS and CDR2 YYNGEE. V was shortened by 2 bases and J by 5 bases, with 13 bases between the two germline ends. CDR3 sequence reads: CASSVSLGPETQYF. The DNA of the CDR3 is TGTGCCAGCAGCGTCAGCCTGGGGCCGGAGACCCAGTACTTC.

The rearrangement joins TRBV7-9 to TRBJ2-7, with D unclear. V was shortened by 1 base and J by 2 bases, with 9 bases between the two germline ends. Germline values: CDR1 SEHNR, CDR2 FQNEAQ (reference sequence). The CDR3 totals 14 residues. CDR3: CASSLVDIAYEQYF. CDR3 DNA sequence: TGTGCCAGCAGCTTAGTTGACATAGCCTACGAGCAGTACTTC.

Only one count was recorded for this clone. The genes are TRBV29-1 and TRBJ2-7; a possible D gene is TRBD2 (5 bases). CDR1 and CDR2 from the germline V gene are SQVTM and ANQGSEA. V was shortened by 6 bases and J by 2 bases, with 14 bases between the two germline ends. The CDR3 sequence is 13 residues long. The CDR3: CSVRGIIPYEQYF. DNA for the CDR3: TGCAGCGTCCGGGGAATCATTCCCTACGAGCAGTACTTC.

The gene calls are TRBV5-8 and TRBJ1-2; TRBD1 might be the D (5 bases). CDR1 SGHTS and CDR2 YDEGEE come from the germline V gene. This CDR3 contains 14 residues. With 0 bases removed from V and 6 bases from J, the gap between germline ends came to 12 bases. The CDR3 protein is CASSLAGQVHGYTF. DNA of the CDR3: TGTGCCAGCAGCTTGGCAGGGCAGGTCCATGGCTACACCTTC.

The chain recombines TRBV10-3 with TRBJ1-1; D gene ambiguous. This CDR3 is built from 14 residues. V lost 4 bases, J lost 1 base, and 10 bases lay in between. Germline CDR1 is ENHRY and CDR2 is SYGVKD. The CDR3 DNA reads TGTGCCATCAGTGTGGAGCTTGAGAACACTGAAGCTTTCTTT. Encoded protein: CAISVELENTEAFF.

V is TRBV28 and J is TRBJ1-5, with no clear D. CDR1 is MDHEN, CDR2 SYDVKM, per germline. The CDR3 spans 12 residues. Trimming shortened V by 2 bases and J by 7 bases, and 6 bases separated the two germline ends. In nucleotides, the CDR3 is TGTGCCAGCAGTTTAGGGGAACAGCCCCAGCATTTT. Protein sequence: CASSLGEQPQHF.